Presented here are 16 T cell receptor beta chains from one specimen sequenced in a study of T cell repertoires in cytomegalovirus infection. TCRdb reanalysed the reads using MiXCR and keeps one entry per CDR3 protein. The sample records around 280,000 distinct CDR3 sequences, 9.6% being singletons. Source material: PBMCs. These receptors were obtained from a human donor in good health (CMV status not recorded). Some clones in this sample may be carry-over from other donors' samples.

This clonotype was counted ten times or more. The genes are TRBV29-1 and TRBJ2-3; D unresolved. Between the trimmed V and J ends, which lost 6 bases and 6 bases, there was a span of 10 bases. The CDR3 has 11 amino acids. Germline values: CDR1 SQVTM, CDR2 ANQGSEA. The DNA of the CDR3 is TGCAGCGTAAGTCCGAGCGATACGCAGTATTTT. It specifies CSVSPSDTQYF.

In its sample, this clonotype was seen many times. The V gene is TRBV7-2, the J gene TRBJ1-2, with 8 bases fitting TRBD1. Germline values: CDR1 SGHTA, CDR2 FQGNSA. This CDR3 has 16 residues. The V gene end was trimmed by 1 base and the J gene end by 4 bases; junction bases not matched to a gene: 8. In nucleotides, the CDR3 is TGTGCCAGCAGCTTAGGGACAGGGTCGTTCCCCTATGGCTACACCTTC. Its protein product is CASSLGTGSFPYGYTF.

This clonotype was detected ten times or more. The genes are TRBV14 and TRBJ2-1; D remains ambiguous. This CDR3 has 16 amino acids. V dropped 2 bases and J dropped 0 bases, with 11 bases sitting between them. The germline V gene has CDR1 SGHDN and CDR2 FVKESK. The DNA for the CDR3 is TGTGCCAGCAGCCAACCCGGGTCGAGCTCCTACAATGAGCAGTTCTTC. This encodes CASSQPGSSSYNEQFF.

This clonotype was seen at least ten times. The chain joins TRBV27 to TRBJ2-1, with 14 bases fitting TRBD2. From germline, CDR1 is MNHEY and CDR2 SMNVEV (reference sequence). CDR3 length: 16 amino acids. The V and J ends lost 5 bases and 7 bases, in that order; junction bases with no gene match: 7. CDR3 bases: TGTGCCAGCAGTCTAGGGACTAGCGGGGGCGGGAATGAGCAGTTCTTC. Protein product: CASSLGTSGGGNEQFF.

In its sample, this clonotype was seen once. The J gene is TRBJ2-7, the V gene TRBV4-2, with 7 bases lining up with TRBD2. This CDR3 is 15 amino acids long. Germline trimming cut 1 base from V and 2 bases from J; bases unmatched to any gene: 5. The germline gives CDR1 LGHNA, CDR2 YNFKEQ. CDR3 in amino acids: CASSQGRGLAYEQYF. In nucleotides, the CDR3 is TGTGCCAGCAGCCAAGGGCGGGGGTTGGCCTACGAGCAGTACTTC.

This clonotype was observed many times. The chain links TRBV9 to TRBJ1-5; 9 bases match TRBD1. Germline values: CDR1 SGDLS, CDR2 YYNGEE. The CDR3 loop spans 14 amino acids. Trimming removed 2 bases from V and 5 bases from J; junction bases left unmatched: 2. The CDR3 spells CASSVTGGDQPQHF. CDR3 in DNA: TGTGCCAGCAGCGTGACAGGGGGGGATCAGCCCCAGCATTTT.

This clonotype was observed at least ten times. CDR3 DNA: TGTGCCAGTAGTATAGGGACAGGGAATCAGCCCCAGCATTTT. Protein sequence: CASSIGTGNQPQHF. The rearrangement joins TRBV19 to TRBJ1-5; 8 bases agree with TRBD1. The junction had 0 bases not matched to a gene; V was cut back by 1 base and J by 4 bases. The CDR3 runs to 14 residues. CDR1 LNHDA and CDR2 SQIVND come from the germline V gene (reference sequence).

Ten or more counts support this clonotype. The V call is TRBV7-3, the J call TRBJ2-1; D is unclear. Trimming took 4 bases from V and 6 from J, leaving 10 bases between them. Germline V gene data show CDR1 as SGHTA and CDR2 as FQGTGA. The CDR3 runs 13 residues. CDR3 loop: CASSSGPLNEQFF. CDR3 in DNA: TGTGCCAGCAGCTCCGGTCCACTCAATGAGCAGTTCTTC.

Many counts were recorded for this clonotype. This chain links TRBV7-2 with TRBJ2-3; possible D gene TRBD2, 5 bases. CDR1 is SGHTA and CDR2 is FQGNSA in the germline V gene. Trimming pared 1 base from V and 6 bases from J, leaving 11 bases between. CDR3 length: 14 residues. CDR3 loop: CASSLGTLADTQYF. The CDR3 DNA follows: TGTGCCAGCAGCTTAGGGACTTTAGCGGATACGCAGTATTTT.

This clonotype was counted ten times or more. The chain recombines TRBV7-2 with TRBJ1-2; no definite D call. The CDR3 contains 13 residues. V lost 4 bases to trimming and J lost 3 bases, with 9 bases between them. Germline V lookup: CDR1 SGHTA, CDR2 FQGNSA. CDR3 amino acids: CASSSRGDYGYTF. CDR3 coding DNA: TGTGCCAGCAGCTCCCGAGGAGACTATGGCTACACCTTC.

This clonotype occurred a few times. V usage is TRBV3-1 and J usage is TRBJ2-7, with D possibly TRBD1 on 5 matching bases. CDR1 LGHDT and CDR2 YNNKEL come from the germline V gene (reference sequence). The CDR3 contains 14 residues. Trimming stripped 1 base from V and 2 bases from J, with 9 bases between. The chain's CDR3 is CASSQGTRTYEQYF. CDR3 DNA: TGTGCCAGCAGCCAAGGGACACGAACCTACGAGCAGTACTTC.

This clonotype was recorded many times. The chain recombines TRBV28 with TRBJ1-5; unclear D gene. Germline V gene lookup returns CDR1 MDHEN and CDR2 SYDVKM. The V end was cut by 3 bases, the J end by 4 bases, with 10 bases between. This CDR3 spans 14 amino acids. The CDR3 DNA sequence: TGTGCCAGCAGTTTTGGCCGTCTTAATCAGCCCCAGCATTTT. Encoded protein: CASSFGRLNQPQHF.

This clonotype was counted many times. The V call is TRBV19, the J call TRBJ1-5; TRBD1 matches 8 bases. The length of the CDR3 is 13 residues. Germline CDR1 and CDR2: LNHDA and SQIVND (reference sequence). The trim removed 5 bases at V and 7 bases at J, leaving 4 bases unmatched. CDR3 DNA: TGTGCCAGTAGTGTCGACAGGGGCCAGCCCCAGCATTTT. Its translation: CASSVDRGQPQHF.

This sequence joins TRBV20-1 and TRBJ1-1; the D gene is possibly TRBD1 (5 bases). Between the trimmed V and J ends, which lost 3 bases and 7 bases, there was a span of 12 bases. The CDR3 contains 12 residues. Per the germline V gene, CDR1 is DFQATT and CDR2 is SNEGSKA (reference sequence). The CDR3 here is CSASSRVGEAFF. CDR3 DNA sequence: TGCAGTGCTAGTTCCAGGGTTGGTGAAGCTTTCTTT.

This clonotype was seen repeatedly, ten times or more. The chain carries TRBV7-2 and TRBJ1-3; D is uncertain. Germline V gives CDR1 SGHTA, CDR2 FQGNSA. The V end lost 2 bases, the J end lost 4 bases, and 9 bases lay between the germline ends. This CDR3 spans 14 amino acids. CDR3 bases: TGTGCCAGCAGCTTAATAGGGAACGGAAACACCATATATTTT. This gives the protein CASSLIGNGNTIYF. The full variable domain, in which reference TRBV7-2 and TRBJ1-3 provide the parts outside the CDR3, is GAGVSQSPSNKVTEKGKDVELRCDPISGHTALYWYRQSLGQGLEFLIYFQGNSAPDKSGLPSDRFSAERTGGSVSTLTIQRTQQEDSAVYLCASSLIGNGNTIYFGEGSWLTVV.

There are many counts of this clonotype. The CDR3 sequence is CASSSDRNSNQPQHF. The CDR3 DNA reads TGTGCCAGCAGTTCGGACAGGAATAGCAATCAGCCCCAGCATTTT. V is TRBV6-1 and J is TRBJ1-5, with 7 bases matching TRBD1. This CDR3 is built from 15 residues. Trimming at V came to 5 bases and at J to 0 bases, leaving 4 bases not matched to a gene. Per the germline V gene, CDR1 is MNHNS and CDR2 is SASEGT.